One and the same sample provided the 28 T cell receptor beta chains below, sequenced in a study of CD8 T cells in Susac syndrome. RNA totalling roughly 0.5 to 1 ug underwent reverse transcription with random hexamers. One entry per CDR3 protein, called by TCRdb with MiXCR from the immunoSEQ multiplex PCR reads. The data show 140,000 to 150,000 distinct CDR3 sequences, with around 94% seen just once and approximately 0.08% held by the top ten. The material sequenced was CD4+ T cells from PBMCs. The receptor source for this set is a human donor in good health.

The chain joins TRBV6-2 or TRBV6-3 to TRBJ1-2; D is possibly TRBD1 (5 bases). CDR1 is MNHEY, CDR2 SVGEGT, per germline. V was pared by 2 bases and J by 0 bases, with 7 bases between. This CDR3 has 14 residues. CDR3 protein: CASSYGQTNYGYTF. The DNA of the CDR3 is TGTGCCAGCAGTTACGGACAAACTAACTATGGCTACACCTTC.

The CDR3 region is CASSQRVQREAADEQFF. The CDR3 nucleotides read TGTGCCAGCAGCCAACGGGTACAGCGGGAGGCAGCCGATGAGCAGTTCTTC. This chain uses TRBV4-2 with TRBJ2-1, with 9 positions matching TRBD2. Germline V gene lookup returns CDR1 LGHNA and CDR2 YNFKEQ. Germline trimming cut 2 bases from V and 8 bases from J; bases unmatched to any gene: 13. This CDR3 comprises 17 residues.

The V gene is TRBV7-9, the J gene TRBJ1-3, with a tentative D call TRBD1 (5 bases). This CDR3 spans 13 amino acids. In germline, CDR1 is SEHNR, CDR2 FQNEAQ (reference sequence). V was clipped by 1 base and J by 7 bases, with 8 bases between them. In nucleotides, the CDR3 is TGTGCCAGCAGCTTAGTCGGGGCGAACACCATATATTTT. Residues: CASSLVGANTIYF. The entire variable domain, with the rest obtained from reference TRBV7-9 and TRBJ1-3, is as follows: DTGVSQNPRHKITKRGQNVTFRCDPISEHNRLYWYRQTLGQGPEFLTYFQNEAQLEKSRLLSDRFSAERPKGSFSTLEIQRTEQGDSAMYLCASSLVGANTIYFGEGSWLTVV.

This chain joins TRBV7-9 and TRBJ1-2; weak D call: TRBD1 (5 bases). CDR3 length: 15 amino acids. Trimming removed 3 bases at V and 1 base at J, with 12 bases between. CDR1 is SEHNR, CDR2 FQNEAQ, per germline (reference sequence). CDR3 protein: CASSFSGSGNYGYTF. The CDR3 DNA reads TGTGCCAGCAGCTTTTCAGGGTCGGGTAACTATGGCTACACCTTC.

This chain connects TRBV29-1 to TRBJ2-1; 10 nucleotides agree with TRBD2. J gave up 5 bases and V 5 bases, and 6 bases lay outside the gene matches. Germline V lookup: CDR1 SQVTM, CDR2 ANQGSEA. CDR3 length: 14 amino acids. The CDR3 nucleotides read TGCAGCGTTCAAGGGGGACTAGCGAACAATGAGCAGTTCTTC. Translation gives CSVQGGLANNEQFF.

V is TRBV30 and J is TRBJ1-1; D is possibly TRBD1 (6 bases). CDR1 is GTSNPN, CDR2 SVGIG, per germline (reference sequence). With 2 bases removed from V and 5 bases from J, the gap between germline ends came to 9 bases. This CDR3 spans 12 amino acids. The CDR3 here is CAWSPDRTEAFF. In nucleotides, the CDR3 is TGTGCCTGGAGTCCCGACAGGACTGAAGCTTTCTTT.

The V and J genes are TRBV5-1 and TRBJ2-5; D is unclear. Between the trimmed V and J ends, which lost 4 bases and 4 bases, there was a span of 14 bases. This CDR3 spans 14 amino acids. Germline assignment: CDR1 SGHRS and CDR2 YFSETQ. CDR3 sequence reads: CASSLWTLRETQYF. DNA of the CDR3: TGCGCCAGCAGCCTCTGGACCTTACGAGAGACCCAGTACTTC.

The CDR3 nucleotides read TGTGCCTGGAATGGCAGGGGGTTGCAAGAGACCCAGTACTTC. Protein sequence: CAWNGRGLQETQYF. The chain is built from TRBV30 and TRBJ2-5; 7 bases fit TRBD1. CDR1 is GTSNPN and CDR2 is SVGIG in the germline V gene (reference sequence). With 4 bases clipped from V and 2 bases from J, the junction kept 7 bases outside the gene matches. The CDR3 is 14 amino acids.

This chain links TRBV7-2 with TRBJ2-7; D not certain. Trimming removed 1 base at V and 6 bases at J, with 4 bases between. Germline loops: CDR1 SGHTA, CDR2 FQGNSA. This CDR3 region has 11 residues. The CDR3 nucleotides read TGTGCCAGCAGCTTAGGGATCGAGCAGTACTTC. This encodes CASSLGIEQYF.

This rearrangement joins TRBV20-1 to TRBJ2-1, with TRBD2 identical over 12 bases. CDR1 is DFQATT, CDR2 SNEGSKA, per germline (reference sequence). The CDR3 is 15 amino acids. V dropped 5 bases and J dropped 8; count of bases not matched to a gene: 10. CDR3: CSAPRLAGEVDEQFF. CDR3 nucleotide sequence: TGCAGTGCTCCAAGACTAGCGGGAGAAGTGGATGAGCAGTTCTTC.

The chain joins TRBV6-1 to TRBJ2-7; no definite D call. Germline lookup yields CDR1 MNHNS and CDR2 SASEGT. Between the trimmed V and J ends, which lost 10 bases and 6 bases, there was a span of 19 bases. This CDR3 region has 13 residues. The DNA of the CDR3 is TGTGCCACCCACAAGGCTCGATTAGGCGAGCAGTACTTC. Translating gives CATHKARLGEQYF.

This chain joins TRBV20-1 and TRBJ1-1; perhaps TRBD1 as D (6 bases). Trimming cost V 6 bases and J 4 bases, with 15 bases left between them. Germline assignment: CDR1 DFQATT and CDR2 SNEGSKA (reference sequence). CDR3 length: 13 residues. CDR3 protein: CSAPQPGATEAFF. The CDR3 nucleotides read TGCAGTGCCCCTCAACCGGGGGCCACTGAAGCTTTCTTT.

This clonotype was observed a single time. The genes are TRBV5-1 and TRBJ2-3, with 11 bases lining up with TRBD1. Trimming took 1 base from V and 5 from J; bases not matched to a gene: 3. This CDR3 region has 15 residues. CDR1 is SGHRS and CDR2 is YFSETQ in the germline V gene. Here the CDR3 reads CASSLPGQGGDTQYF. The CDR3 DNA reads as TGCGCCAGCAGCTTGCCGGGACAGGGGGGAGATACGCAGTATTTT.

The rearrangement joins TRBV4-1 to TRBJ1-5; D may be TRBD1 (6 bases). This CDR3 region has 16 residues. Germline V gene sequence: CDR1 MGHRA, CDR2 YSYEKL. The V end was cut by 0 bases, the J end by 7 bases, with 16 bases between. The CDR3 sequence: CASSQDRGGVGQPQHF. In DNA form, the CDR3 reads TGCGCCAGCAGCCAAGATCGAGGGGGGGTCGGACAGCCCCAGCATTTT.

In this sample, this clonotype turned up once. The V and J genes are TRBV20-1 and TRBJ2-2; 12 nucleotides agree with TRBD2. Germline CDR1 is DFQATT and CDR2 is SNEGSKA (reference sequence). The CDR3 loop spans 16 amino acids. Unmatched junction bases numbered 9, after V lost 4 bases and J lost 6 bases. CDR3 coding DNA: TGCAGTGCTACGGCTAGCGGGAGGGTAGTGGCCGGGGAGCTGTTTTTT. This translates into CSATASGRVVAGELFF.

The rearrangement uses TRBV28 and TRBJ2-1; D gene uncertain. The CDR3 has 12 residues. Germline V gene lookup returns CDR1 MDHEN and CDR2 SYDVKM. V lost 1 base, J lost 8 bases, and 6 bases lay in between. The DNA of the CDR3 is TGTGCCAGCAGTTTATTAGCCTATGAGCAGTTCTTC. It translates to CASSLLAYEQFF.

In this sample, this clonotype turned up once. This CDR3 is CASSGQGLAQLFF. The DNA of the CDR3 is TGTGCCAGTAGTGGACAGGGACTAGCTCAGCTGTTTTTT. The J gene is TRBJ2-2, the V gene TRBV19; a possible D gene is TRBD2 (9 bases). The CDR3 is 13 residues long. CDR1 and CDR2 (germline): LNHDA, SQIVND (reference sequence). V shed 5 bases and J shed 12 bases, with 16 bases lying between them.

The rearrangement links TRBV29-1 to TRBJ2-6; no clear D gene. Germline assignment: CDR1 SQVTM and CDR2 ANQGSEA. This CDR3 spans 13 amino acids. V lost 5 bases, J lost 3 bases, and 8 bases lay in between. CDR3 sequence (DNA): TGCAGCGTTTTCGGAGTTGGGGCCAACGTCCTGACTTTC. Its protein product is CSVFGVGANVLTF. Looking up the rest from reference TRBV29-1 and TRBJ2-6 gives the full variable domain: SAVISQKPSRDICQRGTSLTIQCQVDSQVTMMFWYRQQPGQSLTLIATANQGSEATYESGFVIDKFPISRPNLTFSTLTVSNMSPEDSSIYLCSVFGVGANVLTFGAGSRLTVL.

This chain joins TRBV29-1 and TRBJ1-1; perhaps TRBD1 as D (6 bases). CDR1 and CDR2 from the germline V gene are SQVTM and ANQGSEA. This CDR3 is 13 amino acids long. Trimming took 6 bases from V and 0 from J, leaving 11 bases between them. The DNA for the CDR3 is TGCAGCGTCCTACAGGGCTTGAACACTGAAGCTTTCTTT. Its protein is CSVLQGLNTEAFF.

The count of this clonotype is one. The CDR3 loop is CASSGRLAVAKNIQYF. In DNA, the CDR3 is TGTGCCAGCAGCGGACGACTAGCGGTAGCCAAAAACATTCAGTACTTC. J is TRBJ2-4 and V is TRBV11-2, with TRBD2 identical over 9 bases. Germline V gives CDR1 SGHAT, CDR2 FQNNGV. CDR3 length equals 16 residues. The V segment lost 5 bases and the J segment 0 bases; nucleotides outside the gene matches: 5.

The gene calls are TRBV18 and TRBJ2-7; 7 bases line up with TRBD1. CDR1 is KGHSH, CDR2 LQKENI, per germline. CDR3 length: 15 amino acids. The V gene end was trimmed by 3 bases and the J gene end by 0 bases; junction bases not matched to a gene: 5. CDR3 amino acids: CASSPEAGGSYEQYF. The CDR3 bases are TGTGCCAGCTCACCTGAAGCAGGGGGCTCCTACGAGCAGTACTTC.

The V call is TRBV30, the J call TRBJ1-1; a weak D match, TRBD1 (5 bases). V lost 3 bases and J 4 bases, leaving 12 bases between the germline ends. Germline loops: CDR1 GTSNPN, CDR2 SVGIG (reference sequence). This CDR3 is built from 13 residues. The CDR3 DNA reads as TGTGCCTGGAGGGATGGGGGGGGCACTGAAGCTTTCTTT. Its protein is CAWRDGGGTEAFF.

The rearrangement joins TRBV20-1 to TRBJ1-2, with TRBD1 matching over 8 bases. The CDR3 consists of 16 residues. The V and J ends lost 6 bases and 4 bases, in that order; junction bases with no gene match: 16. The germline gives CDR1 DFQATT, CDR2 SNEGSKA (reference sequence). The CDR3 sequence: CSASGTGNSLFYGYTF. As DNA, the CDR3 is TGCAGTGCCTCCGGGACAGGAAACTCTCTCTTCTATGGCTACACCTTC.

V and J are TRBV4-2 and TRBJ2-2; D unclear. The V end was cut by 2 bases, the J end by 5 bases, with 9 bases between. Per germline, CDR1 LGHNA and CDR2 YNFKEQ. The CDR3 is 14 amino acids. The CDR3 region has the DNA TGTGCCAGCAGCCAATACTTGGGGACCGGGGAGCTGTTTTTT. It yields the protein CASSQYLGTGELFF.

This chain uses TRBV7-6 with TRBJ2-2, with a tentative D call TRBD2 (6 bases). Germline V gene sequence: CDR1 SGHVS, CDR2 FNYEAQ. The CDR3 runs 16 residues. The V gene lost 5 bases and the J gene lost 6 bases, with 19 bases spanning the gap. The CDR3 spells CASSAGPSDEAGELFF. The CDR3 DNA reads as TGTGCCAGCAGCGCGGGACCGTCGGATGAGGCCGGGGAGCTGTTTTTT.

This rearrangement joins TRBV20-1 to TRBJ2-7, with 7 nucleotides matching TRBD1. V was clipped by 6 bases and J by 6 bases; unmatched bases: 5. The CDR3 is made up of 11 amino acids. Germline values: CDR1 DFQATT, CDR2 SNEGSKA (reference sequence). CDR3 DNA sequence: TGCAGTGCAACCGACAGGGCCGAGCAGTACTTC. This gives the protein CSATDRAEQYF.

This rearrangement joins TRBV19 to TRBJ2-1; TRBD2 agrees at 8 bases. The CDR3 runs 16 residues. The trim removed 5 bases at V and 8 bases at J, leaving 14 bases unmatched. CDR1 LNHDA and CDR2 SQIVND come from the germline V gene (reference sequence). The CDR3 loop is CASSVGAAGVRDEQFF. The CDR3 DNA sequence: TGTGCCAGTAGTGTGGGGGCAGCGGGAGTGAGGGATGAGCAGTTCTTC.

J is TRBJ1-1 and V is TRBV29-1, with D hard to call. CDR1 is SQVTM and CDR2 is ANQGSEA in the germline V gene. This CDR3 has 13 amino acids. The V end was cut by 6 bases, the J end by 0 bases, with 11 bases between. CDR3: CSVLVTLNTEAFF. As DNA, the CDR3 is TGCAGCGTACTGGTGACACTGAACACTGAAGCTTTCTTT. Drawing the rest from reference TRBV29-1 and TRBJ1-1, the complete variable domain is SAVISQKPSRDICQRGTSLTIQCQVDSQVTMMFWYRQQPGQSLTLIATANQGSEATYESGFVIDKFPISRPNLTFSTLTVSNMSPEDSSIYLCSVLVTLNTEAFFGQGTRLTVV.